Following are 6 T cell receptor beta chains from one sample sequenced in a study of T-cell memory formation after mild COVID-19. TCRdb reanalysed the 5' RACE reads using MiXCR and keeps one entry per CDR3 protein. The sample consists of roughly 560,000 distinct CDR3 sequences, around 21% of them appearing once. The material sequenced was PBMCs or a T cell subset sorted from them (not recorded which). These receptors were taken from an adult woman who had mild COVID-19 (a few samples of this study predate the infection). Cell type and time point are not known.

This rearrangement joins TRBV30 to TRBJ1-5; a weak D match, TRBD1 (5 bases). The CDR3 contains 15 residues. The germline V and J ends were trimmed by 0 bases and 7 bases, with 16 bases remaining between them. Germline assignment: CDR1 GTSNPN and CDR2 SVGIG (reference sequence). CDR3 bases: TGTGCCTGGAGTGTCCCGGGACGGATGGCCCAGCCCCAGCATTTT. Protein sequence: CAWSVPGRMAQPQHF.

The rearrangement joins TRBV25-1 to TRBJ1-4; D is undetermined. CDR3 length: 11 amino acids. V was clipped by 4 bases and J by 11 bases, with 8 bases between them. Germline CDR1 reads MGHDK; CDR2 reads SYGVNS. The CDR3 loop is CASSALGKLFF. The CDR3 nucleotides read TGTGCCAGCAGTGCCCTGGGGAAACTGTTTTTT.

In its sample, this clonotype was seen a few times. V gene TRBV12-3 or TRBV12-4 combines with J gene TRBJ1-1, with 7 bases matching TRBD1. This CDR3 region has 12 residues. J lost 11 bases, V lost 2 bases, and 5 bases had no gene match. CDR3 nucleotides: TGTGCCAGCAGTTTAAGGGGGCGATTGGCTTTCTTT. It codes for CASSLRGRLAFF.

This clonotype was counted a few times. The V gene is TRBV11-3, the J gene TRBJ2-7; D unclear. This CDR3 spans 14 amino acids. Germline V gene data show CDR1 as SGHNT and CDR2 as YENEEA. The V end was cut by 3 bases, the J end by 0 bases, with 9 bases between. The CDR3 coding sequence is TGTGCCAGCAGCTTTAGAGGACCCTCCTACGAGCAGTACTTC. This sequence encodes CASSFRGPSYEQYF.

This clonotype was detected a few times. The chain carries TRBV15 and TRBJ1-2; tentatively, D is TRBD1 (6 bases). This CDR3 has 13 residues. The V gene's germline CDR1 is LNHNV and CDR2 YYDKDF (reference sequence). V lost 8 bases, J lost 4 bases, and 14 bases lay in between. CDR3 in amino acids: CATEGGLGYGYTF. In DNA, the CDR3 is TGTGCCACCGAGGGGGGCCTTGGCTATGGCTACACCTTC.

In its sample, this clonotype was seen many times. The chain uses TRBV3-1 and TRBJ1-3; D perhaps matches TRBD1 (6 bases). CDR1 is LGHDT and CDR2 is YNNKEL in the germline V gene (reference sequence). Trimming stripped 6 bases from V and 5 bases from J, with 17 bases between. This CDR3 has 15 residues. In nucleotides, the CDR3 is TGTGCCAGCAGTCTTAAAACAGGGAGAAGAAACACCATATATTTT. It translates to CASSLKTGRRNTIYF.